These 31 T cell receptor beta chains came from one sample sequenced in a study of T cell responses to AZD1222 COVID-19 vaccine. Repertoires were generated with immunoSEQ multiplex PCR, while TCRdb's copy carries only in-frame clones and drops some. The sample has about 160,000 clones; roughly 91% are singletons. The sample consisted of peripheral blood, taken on day 0 of AZD1222 vaccination. The receptors were sampled from an adult in good health.

The gene calls are TRBV28 and TRBJ2-7; 14 nucleotides align to TRBD2. The ends lost 5 bases at V and 3 bases at J; junction bases unmatched: 18. CDR3 length equals 20 residues. Germline lookup yields CDR1 MDHEN and CDR2 SYDVKM. This CDR3 is CASSTSHGLAGGPALYEQYF. CDR3 coding DNA: TGTGCCAGCAGTACGTCTCACGGACTAGCGGGAGGACCGGCCCTCTACGAGCAGTACTTC.

This chain links TRBV9 with TRBJ1-4; 9 bases map to TRBD1. The junction had 12 bases not matched to a gene; V was cut back by 1 base and J by 8 bases. The CDR3 extends over 17 amino acids. Germline CDR1 SGDLS, CDR2 YYNGEE. CDR3 coding DNA: TGTGCCAGCAGCGTAAACCCGAACAGGGGGCTCGGAGAAAAACTGTTTTTT. Translating it yields CASSVNPNRGLGEKLFF.

The V and J genes are TRBV7-2 and TRBJ2-5, with 8 bases identical to TRBD2. The germline V gene has CDR1 SGHTA and CDR2 FQGNSA. V shed 2 bases and J 5 bases; nucleotides not matched to a gene: 13. The CDR3 runs 17 residues. For the CDR3, the DNA is TGTGCCAGCAGCTTACGGGCGGGGGGCCCCATGAGGGAGACCCAGTACTTC. As protein: CASSLRAGGPMRETQYF.

This rearrangement joins TRBV6-5 to TRBJ2-7, with 9 bases matching TRBD1. V was pared by 8 bases and J by 9 bases, with 11 bases of the junction left unmatched. Germline-derived CDR1 and CDR2 are MNHEY and SVGAGI. CDR3 length equals 13 residues. CDR3 DNA sequence: TGTGCCAGCTCCTTGGGACAGGGTATCTGGCAGTACTTC. Its protein is CASSLGQGIWQYF.

The rearrangement links TRBV28 to TRBJ1-6; the match to TRBD1 covers 7 bases. V was clipped by 5 bases and J by 0 bases; unmatched bases: 4. The length of the CDR3 is 16 residues. Germline V gives CDR1 MDHEN, CDR2 SYDVKM. The CDR3 coding sequence is TGTGCCAGCAGTCCGGGACAGAGCTCCTATAATTCACCCCTCCACTTT. It translates to CASSPGQSSYNSPLHF.

This chain connects TRBV5-1 to TRBJ1-1, with a tentative D call TRBD1 (5 bases). CDR1 and CDR2 (germline): SGHRS, YFSETQ. This CDR3 is built from 15 residues. Trimming pared 2 bases from V and 1 base from J, leaving 12 bases between. Written as DNA, the CDR3 is TGCGCCAGCAGCTTAGATCTCGGGGCGAACACTGAAGCTTTCTTT. It yields the protein CASSLDLGANTEAFF.

The chain has TRBV13 and TRBJ1-5; no definite D call. CDR1 is PRHDT, CDR2 FYEKMQ, per germline (reference sequence). This CDR3 comprises 13 residues. The germline V and J ends were trimmed by 5 bases and 3 bases, with 8 bases remaining between them. CDR3 DNA: TGTGCCAGCAGCGTCCGGCCCAATCAGCCCCAGCATTTT. Encoded protein: CASSVRPNQPQHF.

V is TRBV7-9 and J is TRBJ1-5; TRBD1 matches at 7 bases. This CDR3 contains 14 residues. Germline CDR1 SEHNR, CDR2 FQNEAQ (reference sequence). The trim removed 4 bases at V and 6 bases at J, leaving 6 bases unmatched. CDR3 sequence reads: CASSSDRAPQPQHF. CDR3 sequence (DNA): TGTGCCAGCAGCTCTGACAGGGCCCCTCAGCCCCAGCATTTT.

The chain has TRBV7-2 and TRBJ1-4, with TRBD1 identical over 8 bases. The ends lost 1 base at V and 10 bases at J; junction bases unmatched: 5. Germline loops: CDR1 SGHTA, CDR2 FQGNSA. The CDR3 is 14 amino acids. CDR3 sequence: CASSLDGQGRKLFF. Written as DNA, the CDR3 is TGTGCCAGCAGCTTAGACGGACAGGGTAGAAAACTGTTTTTT. Together with reference TRBV7-2 and TRBJ1-4, the CDR3 gives the full variable domain: GAGVSQSPSNKVTEKGKDVELRCDPISGHTALYWYRQSLGQGLEFLIYFQGNSAPDKSGLPSDRFSAERTGGSVSTLTIQRTQQEDSAVYLCASSLDGQGRKLFFGSGTQLSVL.

The V gene is TRBV27, the J gene TRBJ2-7; 11 nucleotides line up with TRBD2. CDR1 is MNHEY, CDR2 SMNVEV, per germline (reference sequence). V gave up 3 bases and J gave up 4 bases; unmatched junction bases: 8. The CDR3 covers 16 residues. CDR3 residues: CASSLTLAGGPYEQYF. The CDR3, as DNA: TGTGCCAGCAGTTTGACTTTAGCGGGAGGGCCTTACGAGCAGTACTTC.

The rearrangement joins TRBV19 to TRBJ1-1, with D possibly TRBD1 on 5 matching bases. CDR1 is LNHDA and CDR2 is SQIVND in the germline V gene (reference sequence). The CDR3 totals 14 residues. Trimming cost V 10 bases and J 3 bases, with 18 bases left between them. CDR3 sequence (DNA): TGTGCCACCGACAGTCCCTGGAACTACACTGAAGCTTTCTTT. Protein sequence: CATDSPWNYTEAFF.

This clone was recorded once. CDR3 region: CASSQAGANYGYTF. CDR3 nucleotides: TGTGCCAGCAGCCAAGCTGGGGCTAACTATGGCTACACCTTC. V gene TRBV3-1 (or the pseudogene TRBV3-2) combines with J gene TRBJ1-2, with D hard to call. Germline CDR1 is LGHDT and CDR2 is YNNKEL (reference sequence). The CDR3 loop spans 14 amino acids. With 1 base removed from V and 0 bases from J, the gap between germline ends came to 6 bases.

The sample holds one count of this clone. The chain has TRBV11-1 and TRBJ2-3; D possibly corresponds to TRBD2 (6 bases). There are 15 residues in the CDR3. Trimming stripped 5 bases from V and 1 base from J, with 13 bases between. Germline CDR1 and CDR2: SGHAT and FQDESV (reference sequence). CDR3 sequence reads: CASSPSGVGTDTQYF. CDR3 bases: TGTGCCAGCAGCCCCTCGGGGGTGGGCACAGATACGCAGTATTTT.

This chain links TRBV6-5 with TRBJ2-7; TRBD1 agrees at 7 bases. The CDR3 consists of 15 residues. CDR1 and CDR2 (germline): MNHEY, SVGAGI. V was pared by 5 bases and J by 5 bases, with 12 bases of the junction left unmatched. CDR3 sequence reads: CASSRGTDKGNEQYF. In DNA, the CDR3 is TGTGCCAGCAGTAGGGGGACAGATAAGGGCAACGAGCAGTACTTC.

The chain is built from TRBV15 and TRBJ1-2; unclear D gene. The V end lost 1 base, the J end lost 3 bases, and 9 bases lay between the germline ends. The CDR3 consists of 14 residues. CDR1 and CDR2 (germline): LNHNV, YYDKDF (reference sequence). CDR3 region: CATSRGELDYGYTF. DNA of the CDR3: TGTGCCACCAGCAGAGGGGAGCTGGACTATGGCTACACCTTC.

This clone was seen only once. The J gene is TRBJ1-4, the V gene TRBV13, with D tentatively TRBD1 (5 bases). The CDR3 loop spans 14 amino acids. The V and J ends lost 3 bases and 9 bases respectively, with 14 bases between them. Per germline, CDR1 PRHDT and CDR2 FYEKMQ (reference sequence). DNA of the CDR3: TGTGCCAGCAGCTTGGGGCGAAACACCCAAAAACTGTTTTTT. Translating it yields CASSLGRNTQKLFF.

This rearrangement joins TRBV9 to TRBJ2-3; D possibly matches TRBD1 or TRBD2 (5 bases each). The V gene lost 4 bases and the J gene lost 2 bases, with 17 bases spanning the gap. Germline V gene lookup returns CDR1 SGDLS and CDR2 YYNGEE. The CDR3 extends over 16 amino acids. CDR3 sequence reads: CASSTIDSGYTDTQYF. The CDR3 bases are TGTGCCAGCAGCACCATCGACAGCGGCTACACAGATACGCAGTATTTT.

The genes are TRBV5-1 and TRBJ1-2; TRBD1 matches 10 bases. The CDR3 is 17 amino acids. Germline lookup yields CDR1 SGHRS and CDR2 YFSETQ. V was clipped by 4 bases and J by 0 bases; unmatched bases: 9. The CDR3 nucleotides read TGCGCCAGCAGCGAGCCGGGACAGGGGCTAGCTAACTATGGCTACACCTTC. This sequence encodes CASSEPGQGLANYGYTF.

The gene calls are TRBV15 and TRBJ1-5, with a possible D match to TRBD1 (6 bases). The CDR3 spans 17 residues. Trimming took 5 bases from V and 1 from J, leaving 18 bases between them. Per the germline V gene, CDR1 is LNHNV and CDR2 is YYDKDF (reference sequence). The CDR3 is CATSEGVWGISNQPQHF. In DNA form, the CDR3 reads TGTGCCACCAGCGAGGGGGTTTGGGGGATAAGCAATCAGCCCCAGCATTTT. Using reference TRBV15 and TRBJ1-5 for the parts outside the CDR3, the full variable domain is DAMVIQNPRYQVTQFGKPVTLSCSQTLNHNVMYWYQQKSSQAPKLLFHYYDKDFNNEADTPDNFQSRRPNTSFCFLDIRSPGLGDTAMYLCATSEGVWGISNQPQHFGDGTRLSIL.

V gene TRBV6-6 combines with J gene TRBJ2-7; D ambiguous. V dropped 8 bases and J dropped 0 bases, with 11 bases sitting between them. Germline V CDR1 and CDR2: MNHNY, SVGAGI (reference sequence). This CDR3 is 13 amino acids long. The CDR3 loop reads CASARRSSYEQYF. CDR3 nucleotides: TGTGCCAGCGCGAGACGTAGCTCCTACGAGCAGTACTTC.

The V and J genes are TRBV28 and TRBJ1-1, with D uncertain. Germline-derived CDR1 and CDR2 are MDHEN and SYDVKM. Trimming took 5 bases from V and 4 from J, leaving 20 bases between them. This CDR3 is 16 amino acids long. The CDR3 region has the DNA TGTGCCAGCAGTCAGGTCGGGCCTATCTGGGTCACTGAAGCTTTCTTT. Amino acids: CASSQVGPIWVTEAFF. Combining the CDR3 with reference TRBV28 and TRBJ1-1 gives the whole variable domain DVKVTQSSRYLVKRTGEKVFLECVQDMDHENMFWYRQDPGLGLRLIYFSYDVKMKEKGDIPEGYSVSREKKERFSLILESASTNQTSMYLCASSQVGPIWVTEAFFGQGTRLTVV.

This chain uses TRBV19 with TRBJ2-7, with a weak D call TRBD1 (5 bases). CDR3 length: 17 residues. The germline gives CDR1 LNHDA, CDR2 SQIVND (reference sequence). Trimming removed 6 bases at V and 0 bases at J, with 21 bases between. The CDR3 sequence is CASSPRGPPHSSYEQYF. The DNA of the CDR3 is TGTGCCAGTAGCCCAAGGGGCCCCCCGCACAGCTCCTACGAGCAGTACTTC.

In this sample, this clone turned up once. This rearrangement joins TRBV19 to TRBJ2-7; 8 bases line up with TRBD1. From germline, CDR1 is LNHDA and CDR2 SQIVND (reference sequence). This CDR3 has 14 residues. V dropped 3 bases and J dropped 4; count of bases not matched to a gene: 5. The CDR3 protein is CASSIAGGEYEQYF. The CDR3 nucleotides are TGTGCCAGTAGTATTGCAGGGGGCGAGTACGAGCAGTACTTC.

Only one count was recorded for this clone. The rearrangement joins TRBV14 to TRBJ1-2; D is unclear. CDR1 SGHDN and CDR2 FVKESK come from the germline V gene. CDR3 size: 12 residues. V lost 1 base, J lost 8 bases, and 8 bases lay in between. CDR3: CASSQARWGYTF. CDR3 bases: TGTGCCAGCAGCCAAGCGAGGTGGGGCTACACCTTC.

This clone was counted a single time. V and J are TRBV6-5 and TRBJ1-5; the D is unclear. Trimming pared 6 bases from V and 0 bases from J, leaving 6 bases between. CDR1 and CDR2 from the germline V gene are MNHEY and SVGAGI. There are 13 residues in the CDR3. The CDR3 region is CASRRYSNQPQHF. CDR3 nucleotides: TGTGCCAGCAGACGCTATAGCAATCAGCCCCAGCATTTT.

This chain uses TRBV19 with TRBJ2-5; 8 nucleotides agree with TRBD1. After removal of 8 bases from V and 2 bases from J, the junction contained 10 bases not matched to a gene. The germline CDR1 and CDR2 sequences are LNHDA and SQIVND (reference sequence). CDR3 length: 15 amino acids. The CDR3 nucleotides are TGTGCCAGTGGTAGACAGGGGTCCCGACAAGAGACCCAGTACTTC. Amino acid sequence: CASGRQGSRQETQYF.

The rearrangement uses TRBV11-3 and TRBJ2-7; 7 nucleotides agree with TRBD2. V was pared by 9 bases and J by 2 bases, with 7 bases of the junction left unmatched. CDR1 is SGHNT and CDR2 is YENEEA in the germline V gene. The CDR3 is 13 amino acids. CDR3 DNA sequence: TGTGCCAGTAGTGTGGGGGGGGCCTACGAGCAGTACTTC. Its protein product is CASSVGGAYEQYF. Full variable domain (rest looked up from reference TRBV11-3 and TRBJ2-7): EAGVVQSPRYKIIEKKQPVAFWCNPISGHNTLYWYLQNLGQGPELLIRYENEEAVDDSQLPKDRFSAERLKGVDSTLKIQPAELGDSAVYLCASSVGGAYEQYFGPGTRLTVT.

V gene TRBV6-5 combines with J gene TRBJ2-7, with 11 positions matching TRBD2. This CDR3 spans 15 amino acids. The ends lost 7 bases at V and 0 bases at J; junction bases unmatched: 5. Per the germline V gene, CDR1 is MNHEY and CDR2 is SVGAGI. The CDR3, as DNA: TGTGCCAGCAAGAGACTAGCGGGAAGCTCCTACGAGCAGTACTTC. Protein: CASKRLAGSSYEQYF.

CDR3 sequence: CSIRGGFYGYTF. The CDR3 region has the DNA TGCAGCATCCGAGGGGGATTCTATGGCTACACCTTC. V is TRBV29-1 and J is TRBJ1-2; D is possibly TRBD1 (6 bases). The CDR3 has 12 amino acids. Trimming cost V 8 bases and J 4 bases, with 14 bases left between them. The germline V gene encodes CDR1 SQVTM and CDR2 ANQGSEA.

The V and J genes are TRBV5-4 and TRBJ2-1, with a weak D call TRBD1 (6 bases). The CDR3 is 14 residues long. Germline CDR1 and CDR2: SGHNT and YYREEE (reference sequence). The V end was cut by 2 bases, the J end by 7 bases, with 13 bases between. The CDR3 DNA reads TGTGCCAGCAGCTTTGACGGACAGTGGAATGAGCAGTTCTTC. This translates into CASSFDGQWNEQFF.

The V gene is TRBV18, the J gene TRBJ1-1; D unclear. CDR1 is KGHSH, CDR2 LQKENI, per germline. V was trimmed by 1 base and J by 8 bases, leaving 11 bases between them. This CDR3 has 13 amino acids. The CDR3 loop reads CASSPLSNGEAFF. CDR3 sequence (DNA): TGTGCCAGCTCACCACTTTCTAATGGGGAAGCTTTCTTT.